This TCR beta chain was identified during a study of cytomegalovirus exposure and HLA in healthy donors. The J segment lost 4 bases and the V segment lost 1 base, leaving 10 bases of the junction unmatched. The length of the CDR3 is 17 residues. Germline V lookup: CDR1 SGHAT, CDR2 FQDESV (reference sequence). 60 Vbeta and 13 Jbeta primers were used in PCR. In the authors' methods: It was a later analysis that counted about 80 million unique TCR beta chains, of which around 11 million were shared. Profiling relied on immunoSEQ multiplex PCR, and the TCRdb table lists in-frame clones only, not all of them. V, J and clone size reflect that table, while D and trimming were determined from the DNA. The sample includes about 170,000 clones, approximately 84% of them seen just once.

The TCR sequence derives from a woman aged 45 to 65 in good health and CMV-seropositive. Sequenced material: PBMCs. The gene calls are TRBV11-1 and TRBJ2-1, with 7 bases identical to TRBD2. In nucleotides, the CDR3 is TGTGCCAGCAGCTTAGTAGGGACTATGGATCTATACAATGAGCAGTTCTTC. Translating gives CASSLVGTMDLYNEQFF. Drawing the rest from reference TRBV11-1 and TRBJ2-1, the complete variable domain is EAEVAQSPRYKITEKSQAVAFWCDPISGHATLYWYRQILGQGPELLVQFQDESVVDDSQLPKDRFSAERLKGVDSTLKIQPAELGDSAMYLCASSLVGTMDLYNEQFFGPGTRLTVL.